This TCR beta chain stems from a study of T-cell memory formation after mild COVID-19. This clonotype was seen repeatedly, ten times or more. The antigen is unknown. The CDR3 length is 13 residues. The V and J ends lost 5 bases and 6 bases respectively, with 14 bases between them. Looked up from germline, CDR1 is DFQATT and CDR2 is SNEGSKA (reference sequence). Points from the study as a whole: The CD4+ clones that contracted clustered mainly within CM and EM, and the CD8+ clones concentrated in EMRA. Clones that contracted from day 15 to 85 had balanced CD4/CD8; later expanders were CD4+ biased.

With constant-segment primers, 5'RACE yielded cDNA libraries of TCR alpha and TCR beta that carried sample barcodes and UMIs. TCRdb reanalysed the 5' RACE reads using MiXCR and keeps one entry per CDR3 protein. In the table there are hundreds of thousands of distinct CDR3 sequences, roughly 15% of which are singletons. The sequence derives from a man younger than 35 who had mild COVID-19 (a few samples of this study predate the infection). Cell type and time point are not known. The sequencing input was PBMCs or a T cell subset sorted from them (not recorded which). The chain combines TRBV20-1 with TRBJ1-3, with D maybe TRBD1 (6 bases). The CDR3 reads CSAPQRGANTIYF. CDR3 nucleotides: TGCAGTGCTCCGCAAAGGGGGGCAAACACCATATATTTT.